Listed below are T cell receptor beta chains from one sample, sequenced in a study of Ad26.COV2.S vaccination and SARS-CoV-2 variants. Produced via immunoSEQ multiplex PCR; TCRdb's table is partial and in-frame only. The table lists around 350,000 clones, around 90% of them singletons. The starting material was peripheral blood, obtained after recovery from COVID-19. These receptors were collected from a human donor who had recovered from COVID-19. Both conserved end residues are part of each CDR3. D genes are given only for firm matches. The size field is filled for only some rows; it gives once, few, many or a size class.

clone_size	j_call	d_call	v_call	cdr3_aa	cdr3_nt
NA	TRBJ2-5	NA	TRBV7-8	CASSLVFRGSVQETQYF	TGTGCCAGCAGCTTAGTATTCCGGGGGTCGGTTCAAGAGACCCAGTACTTC
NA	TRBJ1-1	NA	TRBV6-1	CASSELLLVNTEAFF	TGTGCCAGCAGTGAACTCCTGCTAGTGAACACTGAAGCTTTCTTT
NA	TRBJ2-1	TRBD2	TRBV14	CASNQRGYPNEQFF	TGTGCCAGCAACCAGCGGGGATACCCCAATGAGCAGTTCTTC
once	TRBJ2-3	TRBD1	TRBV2	CASTNQGTGGHTQYF	TGTGCCAGCACCAACCAAGGGACAGGGGGACATACGCAGTATTTT
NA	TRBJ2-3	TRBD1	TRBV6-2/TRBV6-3	CASSLGLRGHDTQYF	TGTGCCAGCAGCCTTGGACTTAGGGGGCACGATACGCAGTATTTT
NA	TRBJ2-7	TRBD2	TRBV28	CASSLGLAGVYEQYF	TGTGCCAGCAGTTTAGGACTAGCGGGGGTCTACGAGCAGTACTTC
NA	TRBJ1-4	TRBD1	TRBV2	CASSADRGHNEKLFF	TGTGCCAGCAGCGCCGACAGGGGACATAATGAAAAACTGTTTTTT
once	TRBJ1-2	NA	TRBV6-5	CASSTQQGHDGYTF	TGTGCCAGCAGTACACAGCAGGGACACGATGGCTACACCTTC
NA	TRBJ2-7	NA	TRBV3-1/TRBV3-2	CASSQEGSFFEQYF	TGTGCCAGCAGCCAAGAAGGCTCGTTCTTCGAGCAGTACTTC
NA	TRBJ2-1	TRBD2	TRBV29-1	CSVPLAGGINEQFF	TGCAGCGTCCCACTAGCGGGGGGAATCAATGAGCAGTTCTTC
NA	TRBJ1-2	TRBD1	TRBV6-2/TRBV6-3	CASSKGQFNYGYTF	TGTGCCAGCAGTAAGGGACAGTTCAACTATGGCTACACCTTC
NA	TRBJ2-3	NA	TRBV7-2	CASSSNGQLRDTQYF	TGTGCCAGCAGCTCGAACGGACAGTTGAGAGATACGCAGTATTTT
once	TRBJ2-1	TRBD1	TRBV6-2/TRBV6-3	CASSPNLMTGYHGEQFF	TGTGCCAGCAGCCCTAATCTAATGACAGGGTACCATGGTGAGCAGTTCTTC
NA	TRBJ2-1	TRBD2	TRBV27	CASSLSKMAGGSREQFF	TGTGCCAGCAGTTTATCGAAGATGGCGGGGGGGTCCCGCGAGCAGTTCTTC
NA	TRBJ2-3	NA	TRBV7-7	CASSLARGLGDTQYF	TGTGCCAGCAGCTTAGCGCGAGGGCTGGGGGATACGCAGTATTTT
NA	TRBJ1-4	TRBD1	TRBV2	CASSGQGADEKLFF	TGTGCCAGCAGTGGGCAGGGGGCAGATGAAAAACTGTTTTTT
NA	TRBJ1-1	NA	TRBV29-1	CSVEKGGGAFF	TGCAGCGTTGAGAAGGGGGGGGGAGCTTTCTTT
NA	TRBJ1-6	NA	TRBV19	CASSLGGTSPLHF	TGTGCCAGTAGTCTCGGAGGGACTTCACCCCTCCACTTT
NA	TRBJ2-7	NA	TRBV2	CASCGDEDYEQYF	TGTGCCAGCTGTGGGGACGAGGACTACGAGCAGTACTTC
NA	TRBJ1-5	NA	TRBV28	CASSLLQLQPQHF	TGTGCCAGCAGTTTATTACAGCTTCAGCCCCAGCATTTT
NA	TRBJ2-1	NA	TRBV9	CASSSQGRNEQFF	TGTGCCAGCAGCTCCCAGGGGCGGAATGAGCAGTTCTTC
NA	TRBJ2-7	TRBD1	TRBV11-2	CASSLGTGAVGSYEQYF	TGTGCCAGCAGCTTAGGGACAGGCGCCGTAGGGAGTTACGAGCAGTACTTC
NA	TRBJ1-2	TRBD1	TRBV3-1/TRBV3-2	CASSHGQGGYTF	TGTGCCAGCAGCCACGGACAGGGTGGCTACACCTTC
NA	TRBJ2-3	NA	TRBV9	CASSPWISTDTQYF	TGTGCCAGCAGCCCCTGGATCAGCACAGATACGCAGTATTTT
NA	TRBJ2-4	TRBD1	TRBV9	CASSGGGQAKNIQYF	TGTGCCAGCAGCGGAGGGGGCCAAGCCAAAAACATTCAGTACTTC
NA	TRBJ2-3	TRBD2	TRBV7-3	CASSLSGGLADTQYF	TGTGCCAGCAGCTTAAGCGGGGGTCTCGCAGATACGCAGTATTTT
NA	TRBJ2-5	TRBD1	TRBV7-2	CASSLEGARIQTQYF	TGTGCCAGCAGCTTAGAGGGGGCGCGCATCCAGACCCAGTACTTC
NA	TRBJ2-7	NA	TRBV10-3	CAISDLDTSYEQYF	TGTGCCATCAGTGATTTGGACACCTCCTACGAGCAGTACTTC
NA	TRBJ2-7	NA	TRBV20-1	CSASGLGAYEQYF	TGCAGTGCTAGTGGGTTGGGCGCGTACGAGCAGTACTTC
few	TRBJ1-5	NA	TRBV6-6	CASSTGGQPQHF	TGTGCCAGCAGTACGGGTGGTCAGCCCCAGCATTTT
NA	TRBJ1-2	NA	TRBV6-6	CASSRTEGYTF	TGTGCCAGCAGCCGGACAGAGGGCTACACCTTC
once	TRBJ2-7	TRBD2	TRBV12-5	CASGSGGRTYDRYF	TGTGCTAGTGGTTCGGGAGGACGTACCTACGATAGGTACTTC
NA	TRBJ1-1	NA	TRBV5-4	CASSLEGRNTEAFF	TGTGCCAGCAGCTTGGAAGGGAGGAACACTGAAGCTTTCTTT
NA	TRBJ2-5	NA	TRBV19	CASSIGSQETQYF	TGTGCCAGTAGTATAGGTTCCCAAGAGACCCAGTACTTC
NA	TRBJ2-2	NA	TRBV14	CASSQDLAGELFF	TGTGCCAGCAGCCAAGATCTAGCTGGGGAGCTGTTTTTT
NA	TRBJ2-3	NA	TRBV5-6	CASSFADTQYF	TGTGCCAGCAGCTTTGCCGATACGCAGTATTTT
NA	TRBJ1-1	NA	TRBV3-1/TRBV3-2	CASSQARCWGGIQKNTEAFF	TGTGCCAGCAGCCAAGCAAGGTGTTGGGGAGGCATACAGAAGAACACTGAAGCTTTCTTT
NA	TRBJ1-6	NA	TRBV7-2	CASSLEPAMSSYNSPLHF	TGTGCCAGCAGCTTAGAGCCAGCGATGAGCTCCTATAATTCACCCCTCCACTTT
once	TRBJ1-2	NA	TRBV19	CASSVSHEGRHYGYTF	TGTGCCAGTAGTGTATCCCATGAGGGGAGGCACTATGGCTACACCTTC
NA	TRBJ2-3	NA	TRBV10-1	CASSEGPGGTDTQYF	TGCGCCAGCAGTGAAGGTCCAGGGGGCACAGATACGCAGTATTTT
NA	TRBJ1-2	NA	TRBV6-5	CASSYSGGKANYGYTF	TGTGCCAGCAGTTACTCTGGGGGCAAAGCTAACTATGGCTACACCTTC
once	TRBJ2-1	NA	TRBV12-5	CASGLQALNEQFF	TGTGCTAGTGGTTTGCAAGCTCTCAATGAGCAGTTCTTC
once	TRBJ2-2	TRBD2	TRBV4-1	CASSLRRGAGGGELFF	TGCGCCAGCAGCCTACGAAGGGGGGCGGGGGGCGGGGAGCTGTTTTTT
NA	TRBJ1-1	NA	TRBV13	CASSEDRSTEAFF	TGTGCCAGCAGCGAAGACAGGAGTACTGAAGCTTTCTTT
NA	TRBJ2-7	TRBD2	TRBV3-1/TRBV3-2	CASSQPGGEQYF	TGTGCCAGCAGCCAGCCGGGAGGCGAGCAGTACTTC
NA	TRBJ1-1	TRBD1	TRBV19	CASSKAGTELETEAFF	TGTGCCAGTAGTAAAGCCGGGACAGAATTAGAGACTGAAGCTTTCTTT
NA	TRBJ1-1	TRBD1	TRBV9	CASSTTKHRGLTEAFF	TGTGCCAGCTCAACTACAAAACACAGGGGGCTAACTGAAGCTTTCTTT
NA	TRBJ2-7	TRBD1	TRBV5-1	CASSPRTGQPYEQYF	TGCGCCAGCAGCCCAAGGACAGGCCAACCTTACGAGCAGTACTTC
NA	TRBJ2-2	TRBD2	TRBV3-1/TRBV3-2	CASSTRLAITGELFF	TGTGCCAGCAGCACACGACTAGCGATCACCGGGGAGCTGTTTTTT
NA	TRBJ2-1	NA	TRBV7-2	CASSTLLQPVTYNEQFF	TGTGCCAGCAGCACCCTACTCCAGCCGGTCACGTACAATGAGCAGTTCTTC
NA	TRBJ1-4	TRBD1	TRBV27	CASSFRGLAVEKLFF	TGTGCCAGCAGTTTCAGGGGGCTCGCGGTTGAAAAACTGTTTTTT
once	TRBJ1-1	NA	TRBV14	CASSQVRNLGAFF	TGTGCCAGCAGCCAAGTTCGGAATCTAGGGGCTTTCTTT
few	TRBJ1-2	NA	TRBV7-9	CASSLDEGIHGYTF	TGTGCCAGCAGCCTCGATGAGGGAATCCATGGCTACACCTTC
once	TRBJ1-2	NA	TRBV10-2	CASSEQNYGYTF	TGCGCCAGCAGTGAGCAGAACTATGGCTACACCTTC
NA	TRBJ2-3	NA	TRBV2	CASSVGQQAQYF	TGTGCCAGCAGTGTCGGACAGCAGGCGCAGTATTTT
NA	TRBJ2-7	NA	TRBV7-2	CASSFQLGRADEQYF	TGTGCCAGCAGCTTCCAGTTAGGCAGGGCCGACGAGCAGTACTTC
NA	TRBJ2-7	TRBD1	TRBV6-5	CASMRKDRASDEQYF	TGTGCCAGCATGCGAAAGGACAGGGCAAGCGACGAGCAGTACTTC
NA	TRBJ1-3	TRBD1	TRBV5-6	CASSFRGLSGNTIYF	TGTGCCAGCAGCTTCAGGGGGCTCTCTGGAAACACCATATATTTT